Below, 9 T cell receptor beta chains from the same sample are listed, as sequenced in a study of blood T cell repertoires in COVID-19. Libraries were prepared by immunoSEQ multiplex PCR; TCRdb keeps only in-frame clonotypes and omits some of them. The repertoire holds some 130,000 clones, with 85% to 90% as singletons. Sequenced material: peripheral blood. The source of these receptors is a man aged 70-80 years with active COVID-19.

The chain links TRBV5-4 to TRBJ2-1, with D possibly being TRBD2 (6 bases). This CDR3 is built from 15 residues. The germline V gene encodes CDR1 SGHNT and CDR2 YYREEE (reference sequence). Deletions cut 5 bases from V and 0 bases from J, with 12 bases between. The DNA for the CDR3 is TGTGCCAGCAGGCGGGACTCCCTCTCCTACAATGAGCAGTTCTTC. This codes for CASRRDSLSYNEQFF. The full variable domain, completed using reference TRBV5-4 and TRBJ2-1, is ETGVTQSPTHLIKTRGQQVTLRCSSQSGHNTVSWYQQALGQGPQFIFQYYREEENGRGNFPPRFSGLQFPNYSSELNVNALELDDSALYLCASRRDSLSYNEQFFGPGTRLTVL.

J is TRBJ2-7 and V is TRBV18, with unresolved D. V lost 3 bases, J lost 4 bases, and 13 bases lay in between. The germline V gene encodes CDR1 KGHSH and CDR2 LQKENI. The CDR3 is 14 amino acids. CDR3 protein: CASSPERQTYEQYF. CDR3 coding DNA: TGTGCCAGCTCACCCGAGCGCCAAACTTACGAGCAGTACTTC.

The chain carries TRBV28 and TRBJ2-2, with 11 bases matching TRBD2. J lost 6 bases, V lost 3 bases, and 9 bases had no gene match. Germline V gene lookup returns CDR1 MDHEN and CDR2 SYDVKM. The CDR3 is 17 amino acids. CDR3 coding DNA: TGTGCCAGCAGTTTCCCAACTAGCGGGAGAAGTCCCGGGGAGCTGTTTTTT. It specifies CASSFPTSGRSPGELFF. Complete variable domain (other parts from reference TRBV28 and TRBJ2-2): DVKVTQSSRYLVKRTGEKVFLECVQDMDHENMFWYRQDPGLGLRLIYFSYDVKMKEKGDIPEGYSVSREKKERFSLILESASTNQTSMYLCASSFPTSGRSPGELFFGEGSRLTVL.

The CDR3 nucleotides read TGTGCCAGCAGTTTAGGGGGCTCACGAGGAAAACTGTTTTTT. This encodes CASSLGGSRGKLFF. The rearrangement uses TRBV28 and TRBJ1-4, with D possibly being TRBD1 (6 bases). Germline lookup yields CDR1 MDHEN and CDR2 SYDVKM. The ends were cut back, 2 bases at V and 10 bases at J, with 14 bases in the middle. The CDR3 sequence is 14 residues long.

The rearrangement uses TRBV27 and TRBJ2-7; the D is unclear. Germline V gene sequence: CDR1 MNHEY, CDR2 SMNVEV (reference sequence). The CDR3 covers 14 residues. V was clipped by 7 bases and J by 0 bases, with 13 bases between them. CDR3 DNA sequence: TGTGCCAGCACCCCCAGCCGGAGCTCCTACGAGCAGTACTTC. Encoded protein: CASTPSRSSYEQYF.

The chain carries TRBV3-1 (or the pseudogene TRBV3-2) and TRBJ2-1; 13 bases line up with TRBD2. The germline CDR1 and CDR2 sequences are LGHDT and YNNKEL (reference sequence). The trim removed 3 bases at V and 8 bases at J, leaving 4 bases unmatched. The CDR3 is made up of 15 amino acids. The CDR3 region is CASSQRLAGGHEQFF. The CDR3 coding sequence is TGTGCCAGCAGCCAGAGACTAGCGGGAGGTCATGAGCAGTTCTTC.

This chain joins TRBV28 and TRBJ1-1; D gene unclear. Trimming took off 5 bases at V and 5 bases at J, with 9 bases between the two ends. Germline CDR1 reads MDHEN; CDR2 reads SYDVKM. The CDR3 runs to 12 residues. The CDR3 loop is CASSPPRTEAFF. The CDR3 nucleotides are TGTGCCAGCAGTCCCCCTAGGACTGAAGCTTTCTTT.

This chain connects TRBV5-1 to TRBJ1-4, with a weak D call TRBD1 (6 bases). Germline V gene lookup returns CDR1 SGHRS and CDR2 YFSETQ. The CDR3 runs 14 residues. Trimming left V 3 bases short and J 5 bases short, with 11 bases between. This CDR3 reads CASSYRDTNEKLFF. CDR3 nucleotide sequence: TGCGCCAGCAGCTACCGGGACACAAATGAAAAACTGTTTTTT.

The rearrangement uses TRBV5-1 and TRBJ2-5; 7 positions agree with TRBD2. This CDR3 is built from 12 residues. Germline CDR1 reads SGHRS; CDR2 reads YFSETQ. The V and J ends lost 7 bases and 2 bases, in that order; junction bases with no gene match: 2. The CDR3 coding sequence is TGCGCCAGCGGGGGGGGACAAGAGACCCAGTACTTC. Residues: CASGGGQETQYF.